The 19 T cell receptor beta chains below all came from one sample that was sequenced in a study of follicular helper T cells after annual influenza vaccination. TCRdb keeps only in-frame clones here, not all; method: immunoSEQ multiplex PCR. The table includes 9,500 to 11,000 clones, over 80% detected once. This sample's time point: 2014-2015 season, 7 days after vaccination. Sequencing was performed on CXCR5- memory CD4+ T cells sorted from blood, taken 7 days after influenza vaccination. Source of these receptors: an adult who received the influenza vaccine.

The rearrangement joins TRBV5-4 to TRBJ2-1; a possible D gene is TRBD2 (5 bases). Trimming pared 4 bases from V and 0 bases from J, leaving 14 bases between. This CDR3 contains 16 residues. The germline CDR1 and CDR2 sequences are SGHNT and YYREEE (reference sequence). In DNA, the CDR3 is TGTGCCAGCAGCCTGGACTCCCAGAGCTCCTACAATGAGCAGTTCTTC. It yields the protein CASSLDSQSSYNEQFF.

The chain employs TRBV6-4 and TRBJ1-1, with 9 nucleotides matching TRBD1. CDR3 size: 14 residues. Germline V gene sequence: CDR1 MRHNA, CDR2 SNTAGT. V was clipped by 7 bases and J by 7 bases; unmatched bases: 10. CDR3 in amino acids: CASKDTDRGSEAFF. The CDR3 coding sequence is TGTGCCAGCAAGGATACGGACAGGGGAAGTGAAGCTTTCTTT.

The chain recombines TRBV7-9 with TRBJ1-1; D uncertain. The CDR3 covers 13 residues. Per the germline V gene, CDR1 is SEHNR and CDR2 is FQNEAQ (reference sequence). Trimming took off 1 base at V and 4 bases at J, with 7 bases between the two ends. CDR3 loop: CASSLDPGTEAFF. The CDR3, as DNA: TGTGCCAGCAGCTTAGACCCGGGCACTGAAGCTTTCTTT. Based on the CDR3 plus reference TRBV7-9 and TRBJ1-1, the full variable domain is DTGVSQNPRHKITKRGQNVTFRCDPISEHNRLYWYRQTLGQGPEFLTYFQNEAQLEKSRLLSDRFSAERPKGSFSTLEIQRTEQGDSAMYLCASSLDPGTEAFFGQGTRLTVV.

The chain joins TRBV7-2 to TRBJ1-4; a weak D match, TRBD1 (6 bases). V was pared by 7 bases and J by 6 bases, with 12 bases between. CDR3 size: 13 residues. From germline, CDR1 is SGHTA and CDR2 FQGNSA. CDR3 nucleotides: TGTGCCAGCACCCTGGACAGAGATGAAAAACTGTTTTTT. It translates to CASTLDRDEKLFF.

The sample holds a few counts of this clone. The chain uses TRBV29-1 and TRBJ1-2, with 9 bases lining up with TRBD1. The V and J ends lost 6 bases and 8 bases, in that order; junction bases with no gene match: 4. CDR1 is SQVTM, CDR2 ANQGSEA, per germline. CDR3 length equals 11 residues. CDR3: CSVDRGGGYTF. The CDR3 DNA reads as TGCAGCGTCGACAGGGGGGGAGGCTACACCTTC. The full variable domain, with the rest looked up from reference TRBV29-1 and TRBJ1-2, is SAVISQKPSRDICQRGTSLTIQCQVDSQVTMMFWYRQQPGQSLTLIATANQGSEATYESGFVIDKFPISRPNLTFSTLTVSNMSPEDSSIYLCSVDRGGGYTFGSGTRLTVV.

The chain has TRBV4-1 and TRBJ1-4; D remains unclear. The length of the CDR3 is 15 residues. V dropped 0 bases and J dropped 8 bases, with 13 bases sitting between them. Looked up from germline, CDR1 is MGHRA and CDR2 is YSYEKL. Here the CDR3 DNA reads TGCGCCAGCAGCCAAGAAGGCACAGATGGGGAAAAACTGTTTTTT. This gives the protein CASSQEGTDGEKLFF.

The rearrangement joins TRBV5-1 to TRBJ2-7; 8 bases align to TRBD1. The CDR3 covers 14 residues. Germline CDR1 and CDR2: SGHRS and YFSETQ. The V and J ends lost 1 base and 0 bases, in that order; junction bases with no gene match: 0. DNA of the CDR3: TGCGCCAGCAGCTTGCAGGGGGCCTCCTACGAGCAGTACTTC. Its protein product is CASSLQGASYEQYF.

Here the CDR3 DNA reads TGTGCCAGTAGTATAAGGGGGGGCAGGACGGCTTTCTTT. The encoded protein is CASSIRGGRTAFF. The chain carries TRBV19 and TRBJ1-1; possibly TRBD1 for D (6 bases). This CDR3 is 13 amino acids long. The germline V gene encodes CDR1 LNHDA and CDR2 SQIVND (reference sequence). V was trimmed by 2 bases and J by 11 bases, leaving 15 bases between them. The variable domain in full, completed from reference TRBV19 and TRBJ1-1, reads DGGITQSPKYLFRKEGQNVTLSCEQNLNHDAMYWYRQDPGQGLRLIYYSQIVNDFQKGDIAEGYSVSREKKESFPLTVTSAQKNPTAFYLCASSIRGGRTAFFGQGTRLTVV.

V and J are TRBV19 and TRBJ2-5; 8 nucleotides align to TRBD2. CDR3 length equals 16 residues. Trimming removed 7 bases from V and 5 bases from J; junction bases left unmatched: 15. Germline values: CDR1 LNHDA, CDR2 SQIVND (reference sequence). The CDR3 region is CASTKTAGGRWETQYF. For the CDR3, the DNA is TGTGCCAGTACTAAAACCGCGGGGGGCCGATGGGAGACCCAGTACTTC.

The rearrangement links TRBV10-2 to TRBJ2-7; 10 nucleotides line up with TRBD1. V lost 5 bases and J lost 6; bases outside the gene matches: 4. The CDR3 sequence is 13 residues long. Germline V gene data show CDR1 as WSHSY and CDR2 as SAAADI. CDR3 DNA sequence: TGCGCCAGCAGTCCCCGGACAGGGGGCGAGCAGTACTTC. Its translation is CASSPRTGGEQYF.

The gene calls are TRBV10-3 and TRBJ1-1; D ambiguous. Trimming took off 1 base at V and 6 bases at J, with 9 bases between the two ends. The CDR3 contains 13 residues. Germline-derived CDR1 and CDR2 are ENHRY and SYGVKD. CDR3 nucleotides: TGTGCCATCAGTGAGTTTGATTCTCCTGAAGCTTTCTTT. Translating it yields CAISEFDSPEAFF.

CDR3 region: CASSPAGRPGSPLHF. The CDR3 nucleotides read TGTGCCAGCAGTCCCGCTGGGCGACCCGGGTCACCCCTCCACTTT. The genes are TRBV28 and TRBJ1-6; no reliable D call. The CDR3 loop spans 15 amino acids. The V end lost 5 bases, the J end lost 10 bases, and 18 bases lay between the germline ends. Germline CDR1 reads MDHEN; CDR2 reads SYDVKM.

CDR3 sequence: CASRVAGGNEQYF. CDR3 coding DNA: TGTGCCAGCCGTGTAGCGGGAGGAAACGAGCAGTACTTC. The genes are TRBV19 and TRBJ2-7; 10 bases fit TRBD2. CDR3 length: 13 residues. With V trimmed by 9 bases and J by 5 bases, 7 bases remained unmatched. Germline assignment: CDR1 LNHDA and CDR2 SQIVND (reference sequence).

V usage is TRBV15 and J usage is TRBJ2-5; a weak D match, TRBD1 (6 bases). This CDR3 comprises 14 residues. The germline V gene encodes CDR1 LNHNV and CDR2 YYDKDF (reference sequence). V shed 1 base and J shed 4 bases, with 10 bases lying between them. For the CDR3, the DNA is TGTGCCACCAGCAGAGGGGGCAGGGGAGAGACCCAGTACTTC. This codes for CATSRGGRGETQYF.

The V and J genes are TRBV30 and TRBJ2-3; D not resolved. The CDR3 extends over 14 amino acids. Trimming cost V 0 bases and J 2 bases, with 9 bases left between them. CDR1 and CDR2 from the germline V gene are GTSNPN and SVGIG (reference sequence). CDR3 bases: TGTGCCTGGAGTGTAGATGGCTACACAGATACGCAGTATTTT. It specifies CAWSVDGYTDTQYF.

Written as DNA, the CDR3 is TGTGCCAGCAGACTGGGGCCGGGGTACGATGAGCAGTTCTTC. It encodes CASRLGPGYDEQFF. The chain links TRBV28 to TRBJ2-1, with D perhaps matching TRBD1 or TRBD2 (5 bases each). From germline, CDR1 is MDHEN and CDR2 SYDVKM. This CDR3 comprises 14 residues. The V and J ends lost 6 bases and 8 bases respectively, with 17 bases between them.

The genes are TRBV6-5 and TRBJ1-1, with D unresolved. This CDR3 is built from 14 residues. The germline CDR1 and CDR2 sequences are MNHEY and SVGAGI. Trimming took off 4 bases at V and 4 bases at J, with 13 bases between the two ends. CDR3 region: CASSLQYGSTEAFF. As DNA, the CDR3 is TGTGCCAGCAGTTTGCAGTATGGTAGCACTGAAGCTTTCTTT.

The V call is TRBV7-8, the J call TRBJ2-3; 12 nucleotides match TRBD2. Germline V lookup: CDR1 SGHVS, CDR2 FQNEAQ. Losses at the gene ends were 3 bases for V and 6 bases for J; bases not matched to a gene: 7. The CDR3 length is 16 residues. The CDR3 is CASSFPTSGSSDTQYF. The CDR3 DNA follows: TGTGCCAGCAGCTTTCCGACTAGCGGGAGCTCGGATACGCAGTATTTT.

This chain uses TRBV28 with TRBJ1-4, with 9 bases aligning to TRBD1. Germline V gene sequence: CDR1 MDHEN, CDR2 SYDVKM. This CDR3 has 15 residues. V lost 5 bases, J lost 7 bases, and 8 bases stayed unmatched. CDR3 loop: CASSTPTGGGEKLFF. CDR3 DNA sequence: TGTGCCAGCAGTACCCCGACAGGGGGTGGTGAAAAACTGTTTTTT. Filled out from reference TRBV28 and TRBJ1-4, the complete variable domain reads DVKVTQSSRYLVKRTGEKVFLECVQDMDHENMFWYRQDPGLGLRLIYFSYDVKMKEKGDIPEGYSVSREKKERFSLILESASTNQTSMYLCASSTPTGGGEKLFFGSGTQLSVL.